The 27 T cell receptor beta chains below all came from one sample that was sequenced in a study of blood T cell repertoires in COVID-19. Produced via immunoSEQ multiplex PCR; TCRdb's table is partial and in-frame only. The profile shows fewer than 300,000 clones, roughly 83% of them singletons. Sequencing used peripheral blood. The source is a human donor with COVID-19, enrolled during active disease. The donor label of this sample is uncertain.

The rearrangement uses TRBV7-3 and TRBJ2-1, with 8 nucleotides matching TRBD1. The germline V gene encodes CDR1 SGHTA and CDR2 FQGTGA. This CDR3 has 13 amino acids. Unmatched junction bases numbered 5, after V lost 3 bases and J lost 10 bases. CDR3 protein: CASSFGQGYEQFF. The CDR3 nucleotides are TGTGCCAGCAGCTTCGGACAGGGCTACGAGCAGTTCTTC.

This chain uses TRBV9 with TRBJ1-3, with D perhaps matching TRBD1 (5 bases). CDR3 length equals 16 residues. In germline, CDR1 is SGDLS, CDR2 YYNGEE. Trimming took off 0 bases at V and 2 bases at J, with 12 bases between the two ends. The CDR3 sequence is CASSVGTGTTGNTIYF. In DNA, the CDR3 is TGTGCCAGCAGCGTAGGAACAGGAACAACTGGAAACACCATATATTTT.

The chain uses TRBV28 and TRBJ2-1; 7 bases are a match to TRBD2. This CDR3 is 14 amino acids long. The germline V gene encodes CDR1 MDHEN and CDR2 SYDVKM. V gave up 8 bases and J gave up 10 bases; unmatched junction bases: 14. CDR3 nucleotides: TGTGCCAGCCGCCCCCAGCGGGAAGGTTGGGAGCAGTTCTTC. This codes for CASRPQREGWEQFF.

This rearrangement joins TRBV24-1 to TRBJ2-3; 10 nucleotides agree with TRBD2. V shed 0 bases and J 9 bases; nucleotides not matched to a gene: 8. This CDR3 contains 16 residues. Germline-derived CDR1 and CDR2 are KGHDR and SFDVKD. Here the CDR3 reads CATSDLGAGGPGTQYF. The CDR3 bases are TGTGCCACCAGTGATTTGGGAGCGGGAGGGCCGGGGACGCAGTATTTT.

The chain uses TRBV19 and TRBJ2-7; 13 bases agree with TRBD2. V trimming: 2 bases; J trimming: 2 bases; junction bases outside the gene matches: 6. The CDR3 is made up of 17 amino acids. CDR1 LNHDA and CDR2 SQIVND come from the germline V gene (reference sequence). CDR3 loop: CASSIRLGTSGTYEQYF. DNA of the CDR3: TGTGCCAGTAGTATAAGACTCGGGACTAGCGGGACCTACGAGCAGTACTTC.

The chain joins TRBV30 to TRBJ1-2; possibly TRBD1 for D (5 bases). The CDR3 contains 14 residues. Trimming took off 1 base at V and 0 bases at J, with 9 bases between the two ends. Germline CDR1 GTSNPN, CDR2 SVGIG (reference sequence). The CDR3 bases are TGTGCCTGGAGTGCCAGGGCTTCTAACTATGGCTACACCTTC. It codes for CAWSARASNYGYTF.

The rearrangement joins TRBV18 to TRBJ2-7; no reliable D call. Trimming cost V 3 bases and J 4 bases, with 7 bases left between them. The CDR3 spans 12 residues. Germline assignment: CDR1 KGHSH and CDR2 LQKENI. The CDR3 nucleotides are TGTGCCAGCTCACCCTCACAATACGAGCAGTACTTC. It codes for CASSPSQYEQYF.

The genes are TRBV19 and TRBJ2-1, with TRBD2 matching 11 bases. Trimming removed 3 bases from V and 6 bases from J; junction bases left unmatched: 10. The germline V gene has CDR1 LNHDA and CDR2 SQIVND (reference sequence). The CDR3 sequence is 17 residues long. In DNA form, the CDR3 reads TGTGCCAGTAGTATTGAACGACTAGCGGGAATAGGCAATGAGCAGTTCTTC. This sequence encodes CASSIERLAGIGNEQFF.

The chain links TRBV29-1 to TRBJ2-6, with 9 nucleotides matching TRBD1. The CDR3 runs 16 residues. J gave up 0 bases and V 5 bases, and 5 bases lay outside the gene matches. Germline V CDR1 and CDR2: SQVTM, ANQGSEA. CDR3 residues: CSVFGQGYSGANVLTF. CDR3 DNA sequence: TGCAGCGTTTTTGGACAGGGGTACTCTGGGGCCAACGTCCTGACTTTC. Based on the CDR3 plus reference TRBV29-1 and TRBJ2-6, the full variable domain is SAVISQKPSRDICQRGTSLTIQCQVDSQVTMMFWYRQQPGQSLTLIATANQGSEATYESGFVIDKFPISRPNLTFSTLTVSNMSPEDSSIYLCSVFGQGYSGANVLTFGAGSRLTVL.

CDR3 loop: CASSRGTSGSNEQFF. CDR3 DNA: TGTGCCAGCAGCCGCGGGACTAGCGGGAGCAATGAGCAGTTCTTC. This rearrangement joins TRBV6-2 or TRBV6-3 to TRBJ2-1, with 14 positions matching TRBD2. The CDR3 is 15 residues long. Germline CDR1 and CDR2: MNHEY and SVGEGT. J was trimmed by 6 bases and V by 6 bases; bases with no gene match: 4.

The table lists this clone with a few counts. J is TRBJ1-2 and V is TRBV30, with D unclear. Germline-derived CDR1 and CDR2 are GTSNPN and SVGIG (reference sequence). This CDR3 spans 15 amino acids. V was trimmed by 0 bases and J by 2 bases, leaving 13 bases between them. The CDR3 DNA follows: TGTGCCTGGAGTGTAGATGCAGGAGGGAACTATGGCTACACCTTC. Protein sequence: CAWSVDAGGNYGYTF.

This chain connects TRBV2 to TRBJ1-2; the match to TRBD1 covers 11 bases. V was clipped by 6 bases and J by 6 bases; unmatched bases: 9. Germline lookup yields CDR1 SNHLY and CDR2 FYNNEI. This CDR3 has 15 amino acids. The CDR3 loop is CASSRDRGDMNGYTF. CDR3 in DNA: TGTGCCAGCAGCCGGGACAGGGGGGATATGAATGGCTACACCTTC.

CDR3 DNA sequence: TGTGCCAGCAGTGAAGGGTTCAACAGACTATCCTACGAGCAGTACTTC. This gives the protein CASSEGFNRLSYEQYF. The chain couples TRBV6-1 to TRBJ2-7; maybe TRBD2 (5 bases). V was cut by 1 base and J by 1 base, with 14 bases left in between. CDR1 is MNHNS and CDR2 is SASEGT in the germline V gene. The CDR3 runs 16 residues.

This clone was found a few times. The chain employs TRBV5-4 and TRBJ2-7, with TRBD2 matching 8 bases. J was trimmed by 4 bases and V by 4 bases; bases with no gene match: 13. The CDR3 covers 16 residues. Germline lookup yields CDR1 SGHNT and CDR2 YYREEE (reference sequence). CDR3 amino acids: CASSGRGVAGAYEQYF. CDR3 coding DNA: TGTGCCAGCAGCGGGCGGGGGGTTGCGGGAGCTTACGAGCAGTACTTC.

The rearrangement uses TRBV9 and TRBJ2-2; 9 bases map to TRBD2. With V trimmed by 0 bases and J by 0 bases, 6 bases remained unmatched. The CDR3 sequence is 18 residues long. Per the germline V gene, CDR1 is SGDLS and CDR2 is YYNGEE. DNA of the CDR3: TGTGCCAGCAGCGTAGCCCTAGCGGGATTTTCGAACACCGGGGAGCTGTTTTTT. It encodes CASSVALAGFSNTGELFF.

The CDR3 is CASGSGGWQPQHF. CDR3 sequence (DNA): TGTGCCAGCGGTTCAGGGGGCTGGCAGCCCCAGCATTTT. V usage is TRBV28 and J usage is TRBJ1-5, with 8 positions matching TRBD1. The junction had 7 bases not matched to a gene; V was cut back by 8 bases and J by 7 bases. The CDR3 totals 13 residues. Germline values: CDR1 MDHEN, CDR2 SYDVKM.

This clone is labeled medium-sized (0.01 to 0.1%). This same CDR3 is encoded by further DNA sequences in the sample. CDR3: CASSIGWSYNSPLHF. In DNA, the CDR3 is TGTGCCAGTAGTATCGGATGGAGTTATAATTCACCCCTCCACTTT. The chain employs TRBV19 and TRBJ1-6, with D unclear. This CDR3 spans 15 amino acids. V lost 3 bases and J 4 bases, leaving 10 bases between the germline ends. The germline gives CDR1 LNHDA, CDR2 SQIVND (reference sequence). The variable domain in full, with the rest retrieved from reference TRBV19 and TRBJ1-6, is DGGITQSPKYLFRKEGQNVTLSCEQNLNHDAMYWYRQDPGQGLRLIYYSQIVNDFQKGDIAEGYSVSREKKESFPLTVTSAQKNPTAFYLCASSIGWSYNSPLHFGNGTRLTVT.

The chain has TRBV7-2 and TRBJ2-5; 10 bases align to TRBD1. The germline V gene has CDR1 SGHTA and CDR2 FQGNSA. This CDR3 is 18 amino acids long. Trimming at V came to 5 bases and at J to 5 bases, leaving 17 bases not matched to a gene. Here the CDR3 DNA reads TGTGCCAGCAGCCCACAGGTCGGAAAGACAGGGGGCGAGGAGACCCAGTACTTC. This encodes CASSPQVGKTGGEETQYF.

The V call is TRBV28, the J call TRBJ2-2, with 9 bases lining up with TRBD1. With V trimmed by 5 bases and J by 2 bases, 18 bases remained unmatched. The CDR3 loop spans 20 amino acids. Germline CDR1 is MDHEN and CDR2 is SYDVKM. CDR3 DNA sequence: TGTGCCAGCAGTCCCCGGGACAGGGTAACGCCTAGCACTAACACCGGGGAGCTGTTTTTT. This codes for CASSPRDRVTPSTNTGELFF.

V gene TRBV6-5 combines with J gene TRBJ2-1, with TRBD2 identical over 7 bases. V gave up 7 bases and J gave up 2 bases; unmatched junction bases: 8. The CDR3 is made up of 15 amino acids. The V gene's germline CDR1 is MNHEY and CDR2 SVGAGI. As DNA, the CDR3 is TGTGCCAGCAACCCCCTAGCGGCCACCTACAATGAGCAGTTCTTC. It is translated as CASNPLAATYNEQFF.

The rearrangement joins TRBV2 to TRBJ2-2; a possible D gene is TRBD2 (6 bases). V was clipped by 5 bases and J by 3 bases, with 10 bases between them. The CDR3 runs 14 residues. Germline CDR1 is SNHLY and CDR2 is FYNNEI. The CDR3: CASSRDSDTGELFF. In nucleotides, the CDR3 is TGTGCCAGCAGTCGGGACTCTGACACCGGGGAGCTGTTTTTT. The variable domain in full, completed from reference TRBV2 and TRBJ2-2, reads EPEVTQTPSHQVTQMGQEVILRCVPISNHLYFYWYRQILGQKVEFLVSFYNNEISEKSEIFDDQFSVERPDGSNFTLKIRSTKLEDSAMYFCASSRDSDTGELFFGEGSRLTVL.

The V call is TRBV27, the J call TRBJ2-1, with 10 bases matching TRBD2. The J segment lost 7 bases and the V segment lost 6 bases, leaving 12 bases of the junction unmatched. From germline, CDR1 is MNHEY and CDR2 SMNVEV (reference sequence). The CDR3 consists of 16 residues. This chain's CDR3 is CASRHYGLAGANEQFF. CDR3 sequence (DNA): TGTGCCAGCAGACACTACGGGCTAGCGGGAGCGAATGAGCAGTTCTTC.

V is TRBV2 and J is TRBJ2-4, with a tentative D call TRBD2 (5 bases). This CDR3 comprises 13 residues. Germline V gene data show CDR1 as SNHLY and CDR2 as FYNNEI. V dropped 5 bases and J dropped 4 bases, with 9 bases sitting between them. The CDR3 DNA reads TGTGCCAGCAGTCAAACTAGGAAAAACATTCAGTACTTC. Translated, it gives CASSQTRKNIQYF. Full variable domain (remainder filled in from reference TRBV2 and TRBJ2-4): EPEVTQTPSHQVTQMGQEVILRCVPISNHLYFYWYRQILGQKVEFLVSFYNNEISEKSEIFDDQFSVERPDGSNFTLKIRSTKLEDSAMYFCASSQTRKNIQYFGAGTRLSVL.

The V call is TRBV19, the J call TRBJ1-5; tentatively, D is TRBD1 (5 bases). Germline CDR1 and CDR2: LNHDA and SQIVND (reference sequence). Trimming shortened V by 3 bases and J by 5 bases, and 17 bases separated the two germline ends. The length of the CDR3 is 16 residues. The CDR3 bases are TGTGCCAGTAGTATCTCTCTCAGGGTTTTCGATCAGCCCCAGCATTTT. It yields the protein CASSISLRVFDQPQHF. Looking up the rest from reference TRBV19 and TRBJ1-5 gives the full variable domain: DGGITQSPKYLFRKEGQNVTLSCEQNLNHDAMYWYRQDPGQGLRLIYYSQIVNDFQKGDIAEGYSVSREKKESFPLTVTSAQKNPTAFYLCASSISLRVFDQPQHFGDGTRLSIL.

This sequence joins TRBV15 and TRBJ2-1; TRBD2 matches 10 bases. The CDR3 runs to 15 residues. With V trimmed by 3 bases and J by 6 bases, 5 bases remained unmatched. Germline values: CDR1 LNHNV, CDR2 YYDKDF (reference sequence). Written as DNA, the CDR3 is TGTGCCACCAGCAGGGACTCTAGCGGGGGCAATGAGCAGTTCTTC. Translated: CATSRDSSGGNEQFF. Full variable domain (remainder filled in from reference TRBV15 and TRBJ2-1): DAMVIQNPRYQVTQFGKPVTLSCSQTLNHNVMYWYQQKSSQAPKLLFHYYDKDFNNEADTPDNFQSRRPNTSFCFLDIRSPGLGDTAMYLCATSRDSSGGNEQFFGPGTRLTVL.

This clone was counted a single time. The chain is built from TRBV19 and TRBJ1-1, with 7 nucleotides matching TRBD1. After removal of 3 bases from V and 4 bases from J, the junction contained 5 bases not matched to a gene. CDR1 is LNHDA and CDR2 is SQIVND in the germline V gene (reference sequence). This CDR3 is 14 amino acids long. This chain's CDR3 is CASSIWRTGTEAFF. The CDR3 DNA is TGTGCCAGTAGTATCTGGCGGACAGGCACTGAAGCTTTCTTT.

V usage is TRBV19 and J usage is TRBJ2-5, with 7 bases matching TRBD1. In germline, CDR1 is LNHDA, CDR2 SQIVND (reference sequence). V dropped 7 bases and J dropped 5; count of bases not matched to a gene: 10. The length of the CDR3 is 14 residues. The CDR3 protein is CASTLSGGLETQYF. The CDR3 DNA sequence: TGTGCCAGTACCTTGTCAGGGGGTTTGGAGACCCAGTACTTC.